This T cell receptor (beta chain) was sequenced in a study of naive and memory T cell subsets. This clonotype was detected a few times. Two oligonucleotides, mixed equimolar, formed the beta constant-region primer covering TRBC1 and TRBC2. TCRdb re-called the UMI-ligation and nested PCR reads with MiXCR, one entry per CDR3 protein. The table lists roughly 27,000 distinct CDR3 sequences, around 11% of them singletons, with around a sixth in the top ten. Trimming at V came to 0 bases and at J to 5 bases, leaving 6 bases not matched to a gene. CDR1 is SGDLS and CDR2 is YYNGEE in the germline V gene. This CDR3 is built from 15 residues.

The sequence derives from a human donor in good health. Material: effector memory CD4+ T cells from blood. Specified subset: effector memory, CD45RA- CD27-. The chain couples TRBV9 to TRBJ2-3, with 7 bases matching TRBD2. The CDR3 DNA sequence: TGTGCCAGCAGCGTAGCTGGGCGGGAGATAGATACGCAGTATTTT. This sequence encodes CASSVAGREIDTQYF.